These 14 T cell receptor beta chains were sequenced from one sample in a study of T-cell memory formation after mild COVID-19. TCRdb re-called the 5' RACE reads through MiXCR, storing one row per CDR3 protein. The sample has approximately 490,000 distinct CDR3 sequences; 20% are singletons. Specimen: PBMCs or a T cell subset sorted from them (not recorded which). The receptors shown here come from an adult woman who had mild COVID-19 (a few samples of this study predate the infection). Cell type and time point are not known.

The V gene is TRBV7-9, the J gene TRBJ1-2, with unresolved D. The CDR3 has 12 residues. The V and J ends lost 5 bases and 5 bases respectively, with 9 bases between them. CDR1 is SEHNR, CDR2 FQNEAQ, per germline (reference sequence). The CDR3 nucleotides are TGTGCCAGCAGCCCAGCACGGTATGGCTACACCTTC. Its translation: CASSPARYGYTF.

The chain joins TRBV7-9 to TRBJ1-2; the D gene is possibly TRBD1 (5 bases). Deletions cut 8 bases from V and 8 bases from J, with 27 bases between. Germline loops: CDR1 SEHNR, CDR2 FQNEAQ (reference sequence). The CDR3 contains 16 residues. CDR3 nucleotides: TGTGCCAGCGGCGATTCCCCTGGTGAGGGGAACTGGGGCTACACCTTC. This gives the protein CASGDSPGEGNWGYTF.

The CDR3 DNA sequence: TGCAGCGTTGTGTTACTCACAGATACGCAGTATTTT. Translating gives CSVVLLTDTQYF. V gene TRBV29-1 combines with J gene TRBJ2-3; no firm D call. Germline V gives CDR1 SQVTM, CDR2 ANQGSEA. V lost 4 bases to trimming and J lost 2 bases, with 7 bases between them. The CDR3 extends over 12 amino acids.

A note on this clonotype: This may stem from a read error, because a much larger clone lies one nucleotide away. The chain is built from TRBV24-1 and TRBJ2-6; D unresolved. This CDR3 contains 12 residues. The V and J ends lost 10 bases and 0 bases respectively, with 3 bases between them. Germline CDR1 KGHDR, CDR2 SFDVKD. The CDR3 reads CATASGANVLTF. The CDR3 DNA is TGTGCCACTGCCTCTGGGGCCAACGTCCTGACTTTC.

The genes are TRBV4-1 and TRBJ1-2; D may be TRBD1 (5 bases). The CDR3 consists of 15 residues. CDR1 MGHRA and CDR2 YSYEKL come from the germline V gene. The V and J ends lost 4 bases and 4 bases respectively, with 16 bases between them. The CDR3 protein is CASSPADNTFYGYTF. CDR3 nucleotides: TGCGCCAGCAGCCCCGCGGACAATACCTTCTATGGCTACACCTTC.

This clonotype was found a few times. This sequence joins TRBV3-1 and TRBJ2-2, with 12 bases matching TRBD2. V shed 2 bases and J 0 bases; nucleotides not matched to a gene: 7. There are 19 residues in the CDR3. Per germline, CDR1 LGHDT and CDR2 YNNKEL (reference sequence). CDR3 DNA: TGTGCCAGCAGCCAACCGCGAACTAGCGGGGGGACGAACACCGGGGAGCTGTTTTTT. Amino acids: CASSQPRTSGGTNTGELFF.

This chain uses TRBV24-1 with TRBJ2-2; unclear D gene. The CDR3 is 12 residues long. V gave up 10 bases and J gave up 7 bases, with 12 bases separating them. Per germline, CDR1 KGHDR and CDR2 SFDVKD. CDR3 bases: TGTGCCACAGGGCTTCAAGGCGGGGAGCTGTTTTTT. Translation: CATGLQGGELFF.

In this sample, this clonotype turned up a few times. The chain has TRBV4-3 and TRBJ2-5; TRBD2 matches at 7 bases. Germline values: CDR1 LGHNA, CDR2 YSLEER. This CDR3 spans 15 amino acids. V shed 1 base and J 2 bases; nucleotides not matched to a gene: 4. For the CDR3, the DNA is TGCGCCAGCAGCCAAGGTGGTAGCGGGCAAGAGACCCAGTACTTC. It translates to CASSQGGSGQETQYF.

The chain employs TRBV2 and TRBJ2-2, with 8 nucleotides matching TRBD2. CDR1 is SNHLY, CDR2 FYNNEI, per germline. There are 14 residues in the CDR3. With V trimmed by 10 bases and J by 1 base, 5 bases remained unmatched. Written as DNA, the CDR3 is TGTGCCACCGCTCTAGCGGGGAACACCGGGGAGCTGTTTTTT. Encoded protein: CATALAGNTGELFF.

At least ten counts were recorded for this clonotype. The CDR3 loop is CASSLAQYEQYF. Written as DNA, the CDR3 is TGTGCCAGCAGCTTAGCCCAGTACGAGCAGTACTTC. V gene TRBV13 combines with J gene TRBJ2-7; D is undetermined. Trimming took off 1 base at V and 4 bases at J, with 5 bases between the two ends. This CDR3 region has 12 residues. Germline lookup yields CDR1 PRHDT and CDR2 FYEKMQ (reference sequence).

V and J are TRBV12-3 or TRBV12-4 and TRBJ2-1; tentatively, D is TRBD2 (6 bases). V was pared by 8 bases and J by 3 bases, with 11 bases between. CDR3 length: 13 residues. CDR3: CASSGEFYNEQFF. For the CDR3, the DNA is TGTGCCAGCTCGGGAGAGTTCTACAATGAGCAGTTCTTC.

This clonotype was seen a few times. The rearrangement uses TRBV3-1 and TRBJ2-3; TRBD2 agrees at 13 bases. The CDR3 has 18 amino acids. Germline assignment: CDR1 LGHDT and CDR2 YNNKEL (reference sequence). V trimming: 4 bases; J trimming: 0 bases; junction bases outside the gene matches: 7. The CDR3 here is CASSPRTSGGSSTDTQYF. Written as DNA, the CDR3 is TGTGCCAGCAGCCCTAGGACTAGCGGGGGCTCTAGCACAGATACGCAGTATTTT.

This clonotype was seen a handful of times. The gene calls are TRBV15 and TRBJ2-1, with D possibly TRBD2 on 6 matching bases. V was trimmed by 0 bases and J by 10 bases, leaving 7 bases between them. The CDR3 extends over 12 amino acids. Germline-derived CDR1 and CDR2 are LNHNV and YYDKDF (reference sequence). CDR3 sequence reads: CATSRDLAEQFF. CDR3 nucleotide sequence: TGTGCCACCAGCAGAGATCTAGCGGAGCAGTTCTTC.

This clonotype came up a few times. The chain joins TRBV27 to TRBJ1-1, with TRBD1 matching over 10 bases. Germline loops: CDR1 MNHEY, CDR2 SMNVEV (reference sequence). V trimming: 3 bases; J trimming: 0 bases; junction bases outside the gene matches: 10. The CDR3 is 18 residues long. CDR3 sequence reads: CASSLRGPGTGVNTEAFF. For the CDR3, the DNA is TGTGCCAGCAGTTTGAGGGGACCCGGGACAGGGGTGAACACTGAAGCTTTCTTT.